Presented here are 29 T cell receptor beta chains from one specimen sequenced in a study of long-term antiretroviral therapy in people with HIV. immunoSEQ v3.0 was run at survey level. Profiling relied on immunoSEQ multiplex PCR, and the TCRdb table lists in-frame clones only, not all of them. The profile shows 25,000 to 30,000 clones, 70% to 90% of them singletons. The input for sequencing was unsorted PBMCs, taken 4.8 to 5 years after starting antiretroviral therapy. These receptors came from a man aged 35 to 55 with HIV.

The chain uses TRBV29-1 and TRBJ1-2; D unclear. V dropped 0 bases and J dropped 4 bases, with 9 bases sitting between them. Looked up from germline, CDR1 is SQVTM and CDR2 is ANQGSEA. The CDR3 is 13 amino acids. The CDR3 loop reads CSVEDPGVYGYTF. CDR3 DNA sequence: TGCAGCGTTGAAGATCCCGGGGTCTATGGCTACACCTTC.

This clone appeared a few times. The chain is built from TRBV21-1 and TRBJ1-2; the table gives TRBD1 as D, unverified against the DNA. TRBV21-1 is a known pseudogene. The CDR3 consists of 12 residues. CDR3 nucleotide sequence: TGTGCCAGCCTCGACAGGGGGTATGGCTACACCTTC. It translates to CASLDRGYGYTF.

V usage is TRBV9 and J usage is TRBJ2-6, with 7 bases fitting TRBD1. The CDR3 has 18 residues. Germline V gene data show CDR1 as SGDLS and CDR2 as YYNGEE. The V gene end was trimmed by 2 bases and the J gene end by 0 bases; junction bases not matched to a gene: 8. The CDR3 DNA follows: TGTGCCAGCAGCGTGTTTGGACAGGCGCGCTCTGGGGCCAACGTCCTGACTTTC. Translating it yields CASSVFGQARSGANVLTF.

This clone has only a few counts. The rearrangement links TRBV11-2 to TRBJ1-3, with D tentatively TRBD1 (5 bases). The V end was cut by 1 base, the J end by 4 bases, with 17 bases between. This CDR3 has 17 residues. Germline V gene lookup returns CDR1 SGHAT and CDR2 FQNNGV. The CDR3 DNA reads TGTGCCAGCAGCTTAGGGGTCCGAGGGGCGCAAGGAAACACCATATATTTT. This gives the protein CASSLGVRGAQGNTIYF.

The rearrangement uses TRBV5-6 and TRBJ2-2; 9 positions match TRBD2. Germline V gene data show CDR1 as SGHDT and CDR2 as YYEEEE. The CDR3 consists of 18 residues. The junction had 9 bases not matched to a gene; V was cut back by 2 bases and J by 1 base. The CDR3 protein is CASSFGIAGAENTGELFF. The CDR3 DNA sequence: TGTGCCAGCAGCTTTGGAATAGCGGGGGCCGAGAACACCGGGGAGCTGTTTTTT.

The V call is TRBV19, the J call TRBJ2-1, with 14 positions matching TRBD2. CDR3 length: 16 residues. The germline CDR1 and CDR2 sequences are LNHDA and SQIVND (reference sequence). Unmatched junction bases numbered 7, after V lost 6 bases and J lost 6 bases. CDR3 sequence reads: CASRTSGRAMVNEQFF. CDR3 nucleotide sequence: TGTGCCAGTAGGACTAGCGGGAGGGCCATGGTCAATGAGCAGTTCTTC.

V usage is TRBV5-1 and J usage is TRBJ1-1, with TRBD1 matching 8 bases. This CDR3 spans 16 amino acids. Per germline, CDR1 SGHRS and CDR2 YFSETQ. V lost 2 bases, J lost 0 bases, and 6 bases stayed unmatched. CDR3 DNA: TGCGCCAGCAGCTTATCAACAGGGGGGATGAACACTGAAGCTTTCTTT. It translates to CASSLSTGGMNTEAFF.

V is TRBV18 and J is TRBJ1-2; perhaps TRBD1 as D (6 bases). The germline V gene encodes CDR1 KGHSH and CDR2 LQKENI. Trimming left V 2 bases short and J 4 bases short, with 14 bases between. The CDR3 is made up of 15 amino acids. The CDR3 region has the DNA TGTGCCAGCTCACCAATGGAAGGGGGATCCTATGGCTACACCTTC. Translated: CASSPMEGGSYGYTF. Filled out from reference TRBV18 and TRBJ1-2, the complete variable domain reads NAGVMQNPRHLVRRRGQEARLRCSPMKGHSHVYWYRQLPEEGLKFMVYLQKENIIDESGMPKERFSAEFPKEGPSILRIQQVVRGDSAAYFCASSPMEGGSYGYTFGSGTRLTVV.

This chain joins TRBV19 and TRBJ2-1, with 7 positions matching TRBD1. Germline CDR1 reads LNHDA; CDR2 reads SQIVND (reference sequence). V trimming: 7 bases; J trimming: 4 bases; junction bases outside the gene matches: 13. The CDR3 runs 16 residues. The CDR3 DNA follows: TGTGCCAGTATGGCCGTATCTGGGACAGCATACAATGAGCAGTTCTTC. As protein: CASMAVSGTAYNEQFF.

V is TRBV29-1 and J is TRBJ2-5, with 7 bases matching TRBD2. The CDR3 length is 15 residues. V gave up 7 bases and J gave up 1 base; unmatched junction bases: 12. Germline V gene lookup returns CDR1 SQVTM and CDR2 ANQGSEA. CDR3 region: CSAQAGGRTQETQYF. CDR3 DNA: TGCAGCGCCCAGGCCGGGGGGAGAACCCAAGAGACCCAGTACTTC.

This chain uses TRBV5-1 with TRBJ2-3; D is ambiguous. Between the trimmed V and J ends, which lost 0 bases and 6 bases, there was a span of 8 bases. There are 13 residues in the CDR3. The germline gives CDR1 SGHRS, CDR2 YFSETQ. The CDR3 sequence is CASSLVSWDTQYF. The CDR3 DNA reads TGCGCCAGCAGCTTGGTGTCGTGGGATACGCAGTATTTT.

The V call is TRBV27, the J call TRBJ1-2; D not certain. There are 12 residues in the CDR3. The V end was cut by 8 bases, the J end by 8 bases, with 15 bases between. Per the germline V gene, CDR1 is MNHEY and CDR2 is SMNVEV (reference sequence). In DNA form, the CDR3 reads TGTGCCAGCTCCCCGGACTTCCGGGGCTACACCTTC. Protein sequence: CASSPDFRGYTF.

J is TRBJ2-7 and V is TRBV5-1, with D perhaps TRBD1 (5 bases). Germline values: CDR1 SGHRS, CDR2 YFSETQ. Between the trimmed V and J ends, which lost 5 bases and 5 bases, there was a span of 11 bases. The CDR3 extends over 12 amino acids. The CDR3 reads CASSAPGNEQYF. In DNA form, the CDR3 reads TGCGCCAGCAGTGCGCCAGGGAACGAGCAGTACTTC. The complete variable domain, with remaining parts taken from reference TRBV5-1 and TRBJ2-7, reads KAGVTQTPRYLIKTRGQQVTLSCSPISGHRSVSWYQQTPGQGLQFLFEYFSETQRNKGNFPGRFSGRQFSNSRSEMNVSTLELGDSALYLCASSAPGNEQYFGPGTRLTVT.

This sequence joins TRBV2 and TRBJ2-7; 8 nucleotides agree with TRBD2. The CDR3 contains 13 residues. V was pared by 7 bases and J by 1 base, with 3 bases of the junction left unmatched. Germline CDR1 and CDR2: SNHLY and FYNNEI. The CDR3 loop reads CASTSGSSYEQYF. The CDR3 DNA reads TGTGCCAGCACCAGCGGGAGTTCCTACGAGCAGTACTTC.

This clone has only one observation. This chain uses TRBV4-1 with TRBJ2-1; possibly TRBD1 or TRBD2 for D (5 bases each). Trimming pared 3 bases from V and 8 bases from J, leaving 14 bases between. Germline values: CDR1 MGHRA, CDR2 YSYEKL. This CDR3 region has 14 residues. The chain's CDR3 is CASSQRGQSYEQFF. The CDR3 DNA reads as TGCGCCAGCAGCCAGAGGGGCCAGAGTTATGAGCAGTTCTTC.

The CDR3 DNA follows: TGCGCCAGCAGCCAAGAGATCAGGCCCGAGGGGAATCAGCCCCAGCATTTT. Translation: CASSQEIRPEGNQPQHF. V gene TRBV4-1 combines with J gene TRBJ1-5; weak D call: TRBD1 (5 bases). Germline CDR1 MGHRA, CDR2 YSYEKL. The CDR3 length is 17 residues. Trimming stripped 0 bases from V and 4 bases from J, with 16 bases between.

The V call is TRBV7-9, the J call TRBJ2-7, with D perhaps matching TRBD1 or TRBD2 (5 bases each). This CDR3 region has 14 residues. V shed 6 bases and J shed 2 bases, with 14 bases lying between them. Germline V CDR1 and CDR2: SEHNR, FQNEAQ (reference sequence). This CDR3 is CASSGRGRPYEQYF. In DNA form, the CDR3 reads TGTGCCAGCAGTGGTCGGGGCAGGCCCTACGAGCAGTACTTC.

J is TRBJ1-2 and V is TRBV9, with 11 bases identical to TRBD1. The ends lost 0 bases at V and 0 bases at J; junction bases unmatched: 1. The germline V gene encodes CDR1 SGDLS and CDR2 YYNGEE. The CDR3 is made up of 16 amino acids. CDR3 sequence: CASSVGTGGTNYGYTF. The DNA of the CDR3 is TGTGCCAGCAGCGTAGGGACAGGGGGCACTAACTATGGCTACACCTTC.

This clone showed up just once. The rearrangement links TRBV7-3 to TRBJ1-1; tentative D call: TRBD1 (5 bases). This CDR3 has 16 residues. CDR1 SGHTA and CDR2 FQGTGA come from the germline V gene. V was clipped by 2 bases and J by 3 bases, with 16 bases between them. The CDR3, as DNA: TGTGCCAGCAGCTTATCAGGGCTTCCTGCGGACACTGAAGCTTTCTTT. Translated: CASSLSGLPADTEAFF.

The rearrangement joins TRBV7-9 to TRBJ2-6, with 7 nucleotides matching TRBD1. The V and J ends lost 4 bases and 3 bases, in that order; junction bases with no gene match: 6. Germline loops: CDR1 SEHNR, CDR2 FQNEAQ (reference sequence). The CDR3 spans 16 residues. CDR3 sequence (DNA): TGTGCCAGCAGCTCAACAGGGGTCGGTGGGGCCAACGTCCTGACTTTC. This codes for CASSSTGVGGANVLTF.

The chain recombines TRBV27 with TRBJ2-7; D perhaps matches TRBD1 (6 bases). The germline V and J ends were trimmed by 3 bases and 0 bases, with 12 bases remaining between them. CDR3 length: 15 residues. CDR1 MNHEY and CDR2 SMNVEV come from the germline V gene (reference sequence). CDR3 sequence: CASSFGQTSSYEQYF. In DNA form, the CDR3 reads TGTGCCAGCAGTTTTGGACAGACCAGCTCCTACGAGCAGTACTTC.

The chain combines TRBV7-6 with TRBJ2-7; D is possibly TRBD2 (6 bases). Germline loops: CDR1 SGHVS, CDR2 FNYEAQ. The V and J ends lost 1 base and 6 bases respectively, with 10 bases between them. The CDR3 runs to 13 residues. The CDR3 sequence: CASSLVAGGEQYF. The CDR3 bases are TGTGCCAGCAGCTTAGTAGCCGGGGGCGAGCAGTACTTC.

J is TRBJ1-2 and V is TRBV6-5, with a weak D call TRBD1 (5 bases). This CDR3 has 14 residues. The ends were cut back, 2 bases at V and 8 bases at J, with 15 bases in the middle. CDR1 is MNHEY, CDR2 SVGAGI, per germline. The CDR3 nucleotides are TGTGCCAGCAGTTACCCGGGGCGGGACGGCGGCTACACCTTC. Translation gives CASSYPGRDGGYTF.

The sample holds a few counts of this clone. The rearrangement links TRBV5-1 to TRBJ2-7; the D gene is possibly TRBD1 (5 bases). Trimming removed 6 bases from V and 2 bases from J, with 12 bases in between. Per germline, CDR1 SGHRS and CDR2 YFSETQ. The length of the CDR3 is 13 residues. CDR3 nucleotide sequence: TGCGCCAGCATGGACGACAGCGCCTACGAGCAGTACTTC. Residues: CASMDDSAYEQYF.

This clone was seen only a few times. The genes are TRBV2 and TRBJ1-6; D is uncertain. Germline lookup yields CDR1 SNHLY and CDR2 FYNNEI. Trimming removed 8 bases from V and 9 bases from J, with 14 bases in between. The CDR3 has 13 amino acids. In DNA, the CDR3 is TGTGCCAGCCTATTCCGGGGAGGTTCACCCCTCCACTTT. Protein: CASLFRGGSPLHF.

V and J are TRBV28 and TRBJ1-2; no clear D. The V gene lost 8 bases and the J gene lost 8 bases, with 15 bases spanning the gap. The CDR3 covers 12 residues. The germline V gene encodes CDR1 MDHEN and CDR2 SYDVKM. The CDR3 here is CASAAQPSGYTF. Here the CDR3 DNA reads TGTGCCAGCGCGGCCCAGCCCTCGGGCTACACCTTC.

The chain employs TRBV30 and TRBJ1-3; tentatively, D is TRBD1 (5 bases). The CDR3 extends over 14 amino acids. Trimming took 3 bases from V and 1 from J, leaving 10 bases between them. Germline assignment: CDR1 GTSNPN and CDR2 SVGIG (reference sequence). The CDR3 DNA reads TGTGCCTGGAGAGGGGCAGGGTCTGGAAACACCATATATTTT. Translating gives CAWRGAGSGNTIYF.

The chain recombines TRBV6-1 with TRBJ2-7; D could derive from TRBD1 or TRBD2 (6 bases each). The V gene lost 9 bases and the J gene lost 6 bases, with 18 bases spanning the gap. The V gene's germline CDR1 is MNHNS and CDR2 SASEGT. This CDR3 contains 13 residues. The CDR3 here is CASTKGGPLEQYF. In nucleotides, the CDR3 is TGTGCCAGTACTAAAGGGGGGCCCCTCGAGCAGTACTTC.

The J gene is TRBJ2-1, the V gene TRBV7-2; D is unresolved. The germline V gene has CDR1 SGHTA and CDR2 FQGNSA. This CDR3 contains 14 residues. Between the trimmed V and J ends, which lost 1 base and 4 bases, there was a span of 8 bases. The CDR3 loop is CASSLVDGYNEQFF. CDR3 coding DNA: TGTGCCAGCAGCTTAGTAGACGGTTACAATGAGCAGTTCTTC.